What follows is one T cell receptor (beta chain) and its context. Data came from immunoSEQ multiplex PCR; TCRdb stores just in-frame clones and leaves some out. The sample carries about 15,000 clones, approximately 87% recorded once. This specimen comes from a study of control samples from healthy donors and cancer patients. The CDR3 runs to 14 residues. Trimming pared 4 bases from V and 0 bases from J, leaving 10 bases between. Germline V gene sequence: CDR1 GTSNPN, CDR2 SVGIG (reference sequence). The chain couples TRBV30 to TRBJ2-1, with D unclear. Input material: PBMCs. The origin of this receptor is a woman in her 70s with colorectal cancer. CDR3 sequence: CAWNPRSSYNEQFF. The CDR3 nucleotides read TGTGCCTGGAACCCCCGGAGCTCCTACAATGAGCAGTTCTTC.